This TCR beta chain was recorded in a study of identifying expanded T cells in peripheral blood. Method: immunoSEQ multiplex PCR; TCRdb's copy keeps in-frame clones and lacks some. This sample carries more than 65,000 clones, 89% of them seen once, and the ten largest clones take about 3%. Germline CDR1 SGHDT, CDR2 YYEEEE. The CDR3 has 12 amino acids. V was trimmed by 4 bases and J by 0 bases, leaving 3 bases between them. Whole-study results and caveats: Technical replicates showed roughly 1.2 changed clones; two weeks about 16; four weeks 19.

Collection occurred without any documented infections or immune events in donors. A remark on this clone: The antigen is unknown.

The chain has TRBV5-6 and TRBJ2-3; D remains ambiguous. This receptor was obtained from a person aged 18-70 years in good health. Input material: blood. In nucleotides, the CDR3 is TGTGCCAGCAGCCGAAGCACAGATACGCAGTATTTT. It specifies CASSRSTDTQYF. Full variable domain (rest looked up from reference TRBV5-6 and TRBJ2-3): DAGVTQSPTHLIKTRGQQVTLRCSPKSGHDTVSWYQQALGQGPQFIFQYYEEEERQRGNFPDRFSGHQFPNYSSELNVNALLLGDSALYLCASSRSTDTQYFGPGTRLTVL.